The count of the clone carrying this T cell receptor (beta chain) is one. Germline V gives CDR1 GTSNPN, CDR2 SVGIG (reference sequence). With V trimmed by 2 bases and J by 2 bases, 8 bases remained unmatched. This CDR3 contains 16 residues. The entry originates in a study of blood T cell repertoires in COVID-19. Overall study: Acute and convalescent COVID-19 samples came from the United States, Italy and Spain. T cells, B-cell-depleted T cells, or PBMCs supplied cDNA or gDNA.

Cohort assignment relied on participant-reported clinical history. The repertoire was sequenced with immunoSEQ multiplex PCR; TCRdb's copy has only in-frame clones and lacks some. The sample consists of 150,000 to 200,000 clones, approximately 90% of them appearing once. The TCR comes from a woman aged 18 to 35 who had recovered from COVID-19. Sequenced material: PBMCs or T cells enriched from blood (not recorded which). The rearrangement uses TRBV30 and TRBJ2-1, with 8 positions matching TRBD2. DNA of the CDR3: TGTGCCTGGAGTCCGGCCGGGCGGGAGGCCTACAATGAGCAGTTCTTC. It codes for CAWSPAGREAYNEQFF.